The 20 T cell receptor beta chains reported below all come from one sample, sequenced in a study of T cell changes during pregnancy in multiple sclerosis. TCRdb keeps only in-frame clones here, not all; method: immunoSEQ multiplex PCR. The data hold under 50,000 clones, with 93% observed a single time. The sample here was CD8+ T cells from peripheral blood mononuclear cells, taken in the third trimester of pregnancy. These receptor sequences come from a female donor with multiple sclerosis, enrolled in a pregnancy study.

CDR3 nucleotide sequence: TGTGCCAGCAGCTTAACCGTGCGGATACCTAACTATGGCTACACCTTC. Its protein is CASSLTVRIPNYGYTF. This chain joins TRBV7-2 and TRBJ1-2; no firm D call. V was cut by 2 bases and J by 0 bases, with 13 bases left in between. This CDR3 has 16 amino acids. Looked up from germline, CDR1 is SGHTA and CDR2 is FQGNSA.

In DNA, the CDR3 is TGTGCCAGCAGCTTAGGTCGGGGGGGCGTAGATACGCAGTATTTT. This encodes CASSLGRGGVDTQYF. The chain joins TRBV13 to TRBJ2-3; 8 nucleotides match TRBD2. Germline lookup yields CDR1 PRHDT and CDR2 FYEKMQ (reference sequence). The CDR3 covers 15 residues. V was pared by 0 bases and J by 5 bases, with 4 bases of the junction left unmatched.

The V and J genes are TRBV7-9 and TRBJ2-3, with TRBD2 matching 9 bases. V was pared by 5 bases and J by 4 bases, with 19 bases of the junction left unmatched. Germline V gene lookup returns CDR1 SEHNR and CDR2 FQNEAQ (reference sequence). The CDR3 extends over 19 amino acids. CDR3 sequence (DNA): TGTGCCAGCAGCCCAAGGGCTAGCGGGGCTGGGGCTGGGGCAGATACGCAGTATTTT. As protein: CASSPRASGAGAGADTQYF.

V usage is TRBV11-2 and J usage is TRBJ1-1; D might be TRBD1 (5 bases). Germline V gene lookup returns CDR1 SGHAT and CDR2 FQNNGV. This CDR3 spans 13 amino acids. V was shortened by 4 bases and J by 5 bases, with 11 bases between the two germline ends. The CDR3 bases are TGTGCCAGCAGCTACCCTCCAGGGACTGAAGCTTTCTTT. Amino acids: CASSYPPGTEAFF. The variable domain in full, completed from reference TRBV11-2 and TRBJ1-1, reads EAGVAQSPRYKIIEKRQSVAFWCNPISGHATLYWYQQILGQGPKLLIQFQNNGVVDDSQLPKDRFSAERLKGVDSTLKIQPAKLEDSAVYLCASSYPPGTEAFFGQGTRLTVV.

The rearrangement links TRBV5-1 to TRBJ1-2, with a weak D call TRBD1 (6 bases). This CDR3 comprises 16 residues. Trimming took off 0 bases at V and 4 bases at J, with 16 bases between the two ends. CDR1 SGHRS and CDR2 YFSETQ come from the germline V gene. DNA for the CDR3: TGCGCCAGCAGCTTGGCAGCAGGGGCCGAGCTCTATGGCTACACCTTC. Translating gives CASSLAAGAELYGYTF.

This chain links TRBV5-1 with TRBJ2-7; tentative D call: TRBD2 (6 bases). The V gene's germline CDR1 is SGHRS and CDR2 YFSETQ. The ends were cut back, 4 bases at V and 2 bases at J, with 10 bases in the middle. There are 13 residues in the CDR3. In DNA form, the CDR3 reads TGCGCCAGCAGCCCAGGAGGGACCTACGAGCAGTACTTC. Residues: CASSPGGTYEQYF.

The chain is built from TRBV27 and TRBJ2-2, with D possibly TRBD2 on 6 matching bases. This CDR3 spans 13 amino acids. Germline V gene sequence: CDR1 MNHEY, CDR2 SMNVEV (reference sequence). V was cut by 7 bases and J by 5 bases, with 11 bases left in between. The CDR3 DNA reads as TGTGCCAGCACCCCGGGGGTAACCGGGGAGCTGTTTTTT. As protein: CASTPGVTGELFF.

The gene calls are TRBV5-6 and TRBJ2-3; D gene unclear. From germline, CDR1 is SGHDT and CDR2 YYEEEE. The CDR3 totals 11 residues. Trimming shortened V by 4 bases and J by 3 bases, and 3 bases separated the two germline ends. The CDR3 loop is CASSETDTQYF. The CDR3 DNA reads TGTGCCAGCAGCGAGACAGATACGCAGTATTTT.

The rearrangement uses TRBV15 and TRBJ2-7; tentatively, D is TRBD2 (7 bases). CDR3 length: 15 amino acids. With 0 bases removed from V and 1 base from J, the gap between germline ends came to 10 bases. Germline CDR1 reads LNHNV; CDR2 reads YYDKDF (reference sequence). DNA for the CDR3: TGTGCCACCAGCAGAGATCGGGGGGCATCCTACGAGCAGTACTTC. This encodes CATSRDRGASYEQYF.

This chain connects TRBV2 to TRBJ1-2; 7 bases agree with TRBD1. V was pared by 8 bases and J by 7 bases, with 13 bases of the junction left unmatched. The CDR3 has 14 amino acids. Germline CDR1 reads SNHLY; CDR2 reads FYNNEI. CDR3 region: CASWPTGARIGYTF. The CDR3 nucleotides are TGTGCCAGCTGGCCCACAGGGGCGCGTATTGGCTACACCTTC.

V and J are TRBV19 and TRBJ2-7; TRBD1 matches at 9 bases. Germline CDR1 and CDR2: LNHDA and SQIVND (reference sequence). The V and J ends lost 5 bases and 7 bases, in that order; junction bases with no gene match: 9. The CDR3 has 14 amino acids. The CDR3 nucleotides are TGTGCCAGTAGTCGCGGACAGGGGCTCTTTGAGCAGTACTTC. This gives the protein CASSRGQGLFEQYF.

The V and J genes are TRBV13 and TRBJ2-7, with TRBD2 matching 7 bases. The V and J ends lost 8 bases and 5 bases, in that order; junction bases with no gene match: 0. CDR3 size: 10 residues. Germline lookup yields CDR1 PRHDT and CDR2 FYEKMQ (reference sequence). CDR3 bases: TGTGCCAGCGGGAGGGACGAGCAGTACTTC. Its translation is CASGRDEQYF. Variable domain in full (rest from reference TRBV13 and TRBJ2-7): AAGVIQSPRHLIKEKRETATLKCYPIPRHDTVYWYQQGPGQDPQFLISFYEKMQSDKGSIPDRFSAQQFSDYHSELNMSSLELGDSALYFCASGRDEQYFGPGTRLTVT.

The chain carries TRBV6-1 and TRBJ1-1, with TRBD1 matching 8 bases. CDR1 is MNHNS and CDR2 is SASEGT in the germline V gene. This CDR3 contains 12 residues. V gave up 6 bases and J gave up 5 bases; unmatched junction bases: 2. Here the CDR3 reads CASSRQGTEAFF. The CDR3 DNA reads as TGTGCCAGCAGCCGACAGGGGACTGAAGCTTTCTTT.

The genes are TRBV10-1 and TRBJ2-7; 12 nucleotides align to TRBD1. CDR1 is WNHNN, CDR2 SYGVQD, per germline (reference sequence). There are 14 residues in the CDR3. After removal of 8 bases from V and 7 bases from J, the junction contained 9 bases not matched to a gene. CDR3 in amino acids: CASPWGQGAWEQYF. The CDR3 coding sequence is TGCGCCAGCCCGTGGGGACAGGGGGCGTGGGAGCAGTACTTC.

The rearrangement links TRBV5-1 to TRBJ2-5; 9 bases map to TRBD1. CDR3 length: 15 amino acids. The germline V gene has CDR1 SGHRS and CDR2 YFSETQ. Trimming cost V 3 bases and J 4 bases; bases outside gene matches: 7. CDR3 protein: CASSWGTGGPETQYF. DNA for the CDR3: TGCGCCAGCAGCTGGGGAACAGGGGGCCCAGAGACCCAGTACTTC.

The chain carries TRBV27 and TRBJ2-3; the D is unclear. Trimming took off 5 bases at V and 7 bases at J, with 19 bases between the two ends. Germline V gives CDR1 MNHEY, CDR2 SMNVEV (reference sequence). The CDR3 contains 15 residues. CDR3 bases: TGTGCCAGCAGTGCGCCGGGTCAAGTGGAGAATACGCAGTATTTT. It specifies CASSAPGQVENTQYF.

This chain uses TRBV5-6 with TRBJ2-7; D may be TRBD2 (5 bases). The CDR3 is 12 residues long. Trimming took off 2 bases at V and 4 bases at J, with 7 bases between the two ends. Germline CDR1 reads SGHDT; CDR2 reads YYEEEE. For the CDR3, the DNA is TGTGCCAGCAGCTTTGGGAGTTACGAGCAGTACTTC. It codes for CASSFGSYEQYF.

The gene calls are TRBV6-1 and TRBJ2-3, with TRBD2 matching 13 bases. The CDR3 spans 13 residues. V lost 11 bases and J lost 6; bases outside the gene matches: 5. Germline CDR1 reads MNHNS; CDR2 reads SASEGT. The CDR3 sequence is CAVGLAGVDTQYF. The CDR3 DNA is TGTGCCGTCGGACTAGCGGGGGTGGATACGCAGTATTTT.

The chain combines TRBV5-3 with TRBJ1-3; 10 bases align to TRBD1. TRBV5-3 counts as an open reading frame of uncertain function. This CDR3 has 18 amino acids. J lost 0 bases, V lost 4 bases, and 10 bases had no gene match. The CDR3 protein is CARSQRQGAVISGNTIYF. The CDR3 DNA follows: TGTGCCAGAAGCCAGAGACAGGGGGCGGTCATCTCTGGAAACACCATATATTTT.

The V call is TRBV6-6, the J call TRBJ2-7, with a weak D call TRBD2 (6 bases). The germline V gene has CDR1 MNHNY and CDR2 SVGAGI (reference sequence). This CDR3 contains 14 residues. V lost 4 bases and J lost 2, with 12 bases in between. For the CDR3, the DNA is TGTGCCAGCAGTTCCCTTAGCGGAACCTACGAGCAGTACTTC. Translation gives CASSSLSGTYEQYF.